Listed below are T cell receptor beta chains from one sample, sequenced in a study of radiation and T cells in renal cell carcinoma. Repertoires were generated with immunoSEQ multiplex PCR, while TCRdb's copy carries only in-frame clones and drops some. The sample yields some 120,000 clones, roughly 91% seen once. This sample comprised blood, obtained from a patient whose treatment included radiotherapy and nephrectomy. These TCRs come from a woman aged 65 to 85 with renal cell carcinoma. Each CDR3 is given with its conserved first and last residue. D genes are given only for firm matches. Clone size, where shown, is once, few, many, or a class for clones that have expanded.

D gene | J gene | clone size | V gene | CDR3 DNA | CDR3 protein
. | TRBJ2-1 | . | TRBV6-6 | TGTGCCAGCAGTTACGGATGGGGGGCGGCGTACAATGAGCAGTTCTTC | CASSYGWGAAYNEQFF
TRBD1 | TRBJ1-1 | . | TRBV7-2 | TGTGCCAGCAGCTATGGGACAGTACTTGAGGCTTTCTTT | CASSYGTVLEAFF
. | TRBJ1-2 | few | TRBV28 | TGTGCCAGCAGACTACAGGGATATAACTATGGCTACACCTTC | CASRLQGYNYGYTF
TRBD2 | TRBJ2-2 | . | TRBV2 | TGTGCCAGCAGTGGTAGCGGGGGAATCGGGGAGCTGTTTTTT | CASSGSGGIGELFF
. | TRBJ1-6 | . | TRBV5-6 | TGTGCCAGCAGCTTGCTACTTGATCGGGATCTGCATTCACCCCTCCACTTT | CASSLLLDRDLHSPLHF
TRBD1 | TRBJ2-3 | . | TRBV9 | TGTGCCAGCAGCGTACAGGGGGTGAGCACAGATACGCAGTATTTT | CASSVQGVSTDTQYF
TRBD1 | TRBJ1-2 | once | TRBV6-1 | TGTGCCAGCACTCAAGGGGACAGATCCTTCTATGGCTACACCTTC | CASTQGDRSFYGYTF
. | TRBJ1-4 | . | TRBV5-1 | TGCGCCAGCAGCTTGGGCGAGAGAAATGAAAAACTGTTTTTT | CASSLGERNEKLFF
TRBD2 | TRBJ2-3 | . | TRBV5-4 | TGTGCCAGCAGCTTGGTGAGCGGGGGGGCAAGGACAGATACGCAGTATTTT | CASSLVSGGARTDTQYF
TRBD1 | TRBJ2-7 | . | TRBV2 | TGTGCCAGCAGTTGGACAGGGGGTTCCTACGAGCAGTACTTC | CASSWTGGSYEQYF
. | TRBJ1-2 | . | TRBV4-1 | TGCGCCAGCAGCCAGGGCTTCCTGGGCTACACCTTC | CASSQGFLGYTF
. | TRBJ1-4 | . | TRBV19 | TGTGCCAGTAGTATCGGGAGAATGGAGATGGTGTTT | CASSIGRMEMVF
TRBD1 | TRBJ1-1 | . | TRBV5-1 | TGCGCCAGCAGCCAGGGACAGGGGATTGAAGCTTTCTTT | CASSQGQGIEAFF
TRBD2 | TRBJ2-5 | . | TRBV7-2 | TGTGCCAGCAGCTTATTCGGGAGCGGGGGGTCCTACCAAGAGACCCAGTACTTC | CASSLFGSGGSYQETQYF
. | TRBJ2-3 | . | TRBV7-6 | TGTGCCAGCAGCCTCCTCCCCGGGGGCACAGATACGCAGTATTTT | CASSLLPGGTDTQYF
. | TRBJ2-1 | . | TRBV2 | TGTGCCAGCAGTGAAGCGGGACTCAATGAGCAGTTCTTC | CASSEAGLNEQFF
. | TRBJ1-6 | . | TRBV20-1 | TGCAGTGCTAGAGCCCAATCACCCCTCCACTTT | CSARAQSPLHF
TRBD1 | TRBJ1-1 | . | TRBV7-9 | TGTGCCAGCAGCCAGGGGGCAGGGATCGCTTTCTTT | CASSQGAGIAFF
. | TRBJ2-2 | once | TRBV2 | TGTGCCAGCAGTGAAGCCCTCAGGTTGGACACCGGGGAGCTGTTTTTT | CASSEALRLDTGELFF
TRBD1 | TRBJ1-1 | few | TRBV2 | TGTGCCAGCGCCCAGGGGGGGACTGAAGCTTTCTTT | CASAQGGTEAFF
. | TRBJ2-1 | . | TRBV7-9 | TGTGCCAGCAGCGCGGGACTCCGTGGCGATGAGCAGTTCTTC | CASSAGLRGDEQFF
. | TRBJ2-1 | . | TRBV6-6 | TGTGCCAGCAACCTAATAGCCCCCTCCTACAATGAGCAGTTCTTC | CASNLIAPSYNEQFF
TRBD1 | TRBJ1-2 | once | TRBV5-4 | TGTGCCAGCAGCACGGGACAGGGAACTAACTATGGCTACACCTTC | CASSTGQGTNYGYTF
. | TRBJ1-4 | . | TRBV5-5 | TGTGCCAGCAGCCCCTACGCGGACGGTGAAAAACTGTTTTTT | CASSPYADGEKLFF
TRBD1 | TRBJ1-2 | once | TRBV29-1 | TGCAGCGTGAAACCGACAGGGGGCTATGGCTACACCTTC | CSVKPTGGYGYTF
. | TRBJ2-2 | . | TRBV6-6 | TGTGCCAGCAGTTACGTCAGGGGTTCCGGGGAGCTGTTTTTT | CASSYVRGSGELFF
TRBD2 | TRBJ2-1 | . | TRBV19 | TGTGCCAGTAGGTCGCGGGGGGCTGGAAATGAGCAGTTCTTC | CASRSRGAGNEQFF
. | TRBJ1-6 | . | TRBV11-2 | TGTGCCAGCAGCCACCGACAGGCGAGGAGCTCCTATAATTCACCCCTCCACTTT | CASSHRQARSSYNSPLHF
. | TRBJ1-5 | . | TRBV28 | TGTGCCAGCAGTTTCCCCCCGGGAGGGTACGACAATCAGCCCCAGCATTTT | CASSFPPGGYDNQPQHF
. | TRBJ2-3 | . | TRBV19 | TGTGCCAGTAGTTCCCCCGGGGGCCTAGCGACGGATACGCAGTATTTT | CASSSPGGLATDTQYF
. | TRBJ2-2 | . | TRBV28 | TGTGCCAGCAGTTTGACTTCAAACACCGGGGAGCTGTTTTTT | CASSLTSNTGELFF
. | TRBJ1-1 | few | TRBV11-3 | TGTGCCAGCAGCTTAGGAGGACAGACGAACACTGAAGCTTTCTTT | CASSLGGQTNTEAFF
. | TRBJ1-5 | . | TRBV30 | TGTGCCTGGACCTATAGTCTCAGCAATCAGCCCCAGCATTTT | CAWTYSLSNQPQHF
TRBD2 | TRBJ2-3 | . | TRBV7-2 | TGTGCCAGCAGCTTAGGGTCCGGGACTAGCGGCTCAGATACGCAGTATTTT | CASSLGSGTSGSDTQYF
TRBD2 | TRBJ2-5 | . | TRBV14 | TGTGCCAGCAGCTCTCGGGGGGGCCGGGAGACCCAGTACTTC | CASSSRGGRETQYF
. | TRBJ1-2 | few | TRBV11-3 | TGTGCCAGCAGCTTAGATGGACAACGCTATGGCTACACCTTC | CASSLDGQRYGYTF
. | TRBJ2-7 | . | TRBV28 | TGTGCCAGCACCCTGGGAGGTTTCTCCTACGAGCAGTACTTC | CASTLGGFSYEQYF
TRBD2 | TRBJ2-3 | . | TRBV19 | TGTGCCAGTACCCCCACTAGCGGGGGCCCCACAGATACGCAGTATTTT | CASTPTSGGPTDTQYF
. | TRBJ1-6 | . | TRBV19 | TGTGCCAGTAGTCGCGGGGGGGGCCGAGACAATTCACCCCTCCACTTT | CASSRGGGRDNSPLHF
. | TRBJ1-1 | . | TRBV14 | TGTGCCAGCAGCCAAGATCCCAATCTAATTCGACAGAGGGGTGAAGCTTTCTTT | CASSQDPNLIRQRGEAFF
. | TRBJ1-2 | . | TRBV28 | TGTGCCAGCAGTTTATCGGCAGCCTATGGCTACACCTTC | CASSLSAAYGYTF
TRBD1 | TRBJ1-1 | . | TRBV6-5 | TGTGCCAGCAGTCTAGCCCAGGGGGCGGCTGAAGCTTTCTTT | CASSLAQGAAEAFF
. | TRBJ2-7 | . | TRBV5-8 | TGTGCCAGCAGCTTGTGGTTCCGGGCACTTACCTACGAGCAGTACTTC | CASSLWFRALTYEQYF
. | TRBJ2-2 | . | TRBV9 | TGTGCCAGCAGCGAGGACAGTTACACCGGGGAGCTGTTTTTT | CASSEDSYTGELFF
. | TRBJ1-1 | . | TRBV5-1 | TGCGCCAGCAGCTTGGGGGACTACACTGAAGCTTTCTTT | CASSLGDYTEAFF
TRBD2 | TRBJ2-3 | . | TRBV6-1 | TGTGCCAGCAGGGAAGCGGGGGCCAGCACAGATACGCAGTATTTT | CASREAGASTDTQYF
TRBD1 | TRBJ1-2 | . | TRBV5-1 | TGCGCCAGCAGCCCGGGGACAGTAAATCGTAACTATGGCTACACCTTC | CASSPGTVNRNYGYTF
. | TRBJ2-2 | few | TRBV4-2 | TGTGCCAGCAGCCATGGGGGTAACACCGGGGAGCTGTTTTTT | CASSHGGNTGELFF
. | TRBJ2-5 | . | TRBV23-1 | TGCGCCAGCAGTCATTTGAGGCAGGGAAATGGGTTGGGGGAGAGGACCCAGTACTTC | CASSHLRQGNGLGERTQYF
. | TRBJ1-5 | . | TRBV30 | TGTGCCTGGAGTGCCGGGCTGAATCAGCCCCAGCATTTT | CAWSAGLNQPQHF
TRBD2 | TRBJ2-3 | once | TRBV4-1 | TGCGCCAGCAGCCAAGATAGGACTAGCGCGGATACGCAGTATTTT | CASSQDRTSADTQYF